Here is one T cell receptor (beta chain) with its context. Per the germline V gene, CDR1 is SGHDN and CDR2 is FVKESK. V lost 1 base to trimming and J lost 4 bases, with 10 bases between them. The CDR3 consists of 14 residues. These data originate in a study of OX40 agonist ivuxolimab in advanced cancers. Only in-frame clones appear in the TCRdb table, and some are missing; sequencing was by immunoSEQ multiplex PCR. The repertoire holds about 80,000 clones, with 65% to 90% as singletons. Sequenced material: CD4+ or CD8+ T cells sorted from blood, taken in a trial of the OX40 agonist ivuxolimab. The chain carries TRBV14 and TRBJ1-1; D remains ambiguous. The sequence was obtained from an adult with an advanced solid tumor such as melanoma, head and neck, liver or kidney cancer. The CDR3 region is CASSQALGSTEAFF. The CDR3 nucleotides read TGTGCCAGCAGCCAAGCCTTAGGGTCCACTGAAGCTTTCTTT. Full variable domain (outside the CDR3, taken from reference TRBV14 and TRBJ1-1): EAGVTQFPSHSVIEKGQTVTLRCDPISGHDNLYWYRRVMGKEIKFLLHFVKESKQDESGMPNNRFLAERTGGTYSTLKVQPAELEDSGVYFCASSQALGSTEAFFGQGTRLTVV.